Below are 9 T cell receptor beta chains sequenced from a single sample in a study of vaccination and CD4 T cells after COVID-19. The assay that was used to sequence DNA from cultured CD4+ T cells was the Oncomine TCR Beta short-read assay. TCRdb used MiXCR to reprocess the PCR reads, holding one entry per CDR3 protein. The data contain roughly 18,000 distinct CDR3 sequences, roughly 50% of them singletons. These receptors' antigens are unknown. Indicated treatment: approximately nine-day PBMC culture with coronavirus spike peptide pools or control peptides (ViraFEST assay). The sample taken for sequencing was CD4+ T cells from blood, cultured in vitro. The receptors were sampled from a human donor who had recovered from COVID-19.

The chain links TRBV20-1 to TRBJ2-5; 10 nucleotides line up with TRBD2. The CDR3 consists of 12 residues. V was clipped by 5 bases and J by 5 bases; unmatched bases: 2. CDR1 DFQATT and CDR2 SNEGSKA come from the germline V gene (reference sequence). The CDR3: CSAYSGGETQYF. The DNA for the CDR3 is TGCAGTGCTTATAGCGGGGGGGAGACCCAGTACTTC.

The chain combines TRBV20-1 with TRBJ2-5; 8 bases match TRBD1. The germline CDR1 and CDR2 sequences are DFQATT and SNEGSKA (reference sequence). The CDR3 loop spans 13 amino acids. DNA for the CDR3: TGCAGCCCTTACACAGGGGGCCAAGAGACCCAGTACTTC. This translates into CSPYTGGQETQYF.

This chain uses TRBV5-3 with TRBJ2-1; D perhaps matches TRBD2 (6 bases). TRBV5-3 is placed among ORFs of uncertain function. This CDR3 has 15 amino acids. With 4 bases removed from V and 7 bases from J, the gap between germline ends came to 18 bases. As DNA, the CDR3 is TGTGCCAGAAGCCACGCGACTAGATGGGATAATGAGCAGTTCTTC. This encodes CARSHATRWDNEQFF.

This chain uses TRBV10-2 with TRBJ2-5, with 8 positions matching TRBD1. Trimming took 3 bases from V and 4 from J; bases not matched to a gene: 16. Germline CDR1 and CDR2: WSHSY and SAAADI. The CDR3 extends over 18 amino acids. The CDR3, as DNA: TGCGCCAGCAGTGACACTGACAGGGGACCCGCGTGGGGAGAGACCCAGTACTTC. It is translated as CASSDTDRGPAWGETQYF.

The V gene is TRBV24-1, the J gene TRBJ2-2; the match to TRBD2 covers 14 bases. The CDR3 totals 19 residues. CDR1 KGHDR and CDR2 SFDVKD come from the germline V gene. V dropped 2 bases and J dropped 7; count of bases not matched to a gene: 11. The CDR3 DNA reads as TGTGCCACCAGTGATTCTGTTTTGACTAGCGGGAGGGCCCACGGGGAGCTGTTTTTT. Amino acid sequence: CATSDSVLTSGRAHGELFF.

This clonotype was picked up a small number of times. The chain couples TRBV20-1 to TRBJ1-5; D may be TRBD1 (5 bases). The CDR3 consists of 13 residues. The V and J ends lost 5 bases and 4 bases respectively, with 12 bases between them. Per germline, CDR1 DFQATT and CDR2 SNEGSKA (reference sequence). CDR3 sequence reads: CSAHRDPNQPQHF. CDR3 DNA sequence: TGCAGTGCTCACCGGGACCCAAATCAGCCCCAGCATTTT.

The rearrangement joins TRBV11-3 to TRBJ2-7, with D perhaps matching TRBD1 (6 bases). The V and J ends lost 1 base and 6 bases respectively, with 7 bases between them. Germline V gene data show CDR1 as SGHNT and CDR2 as YENEEA. The CDR3 spans 12 residues. CDR3 loop: CASSLGRGEQYF. The CDR3 region has the DNA TGTGCCAGCAGCTTAGGCAGGGGCGAGCAGTACTTC.

The J gene is TRBJ2-1, the V gene TRBV20-1; 7 nucleotides match TRBD2. This CDR3 region has 14 residues. V was clipped by 3 bases and J by 5 bases; unmatched bases: 7. Germline-derived CDR1 and CDR2 are DFQATT and SNEGSKA (reference sequence). The CDR3 nucleotides read TGCAGTGCTAGGAGAAGCGGGGCCGACAATGAGCAGTTCTTC. Protein: CSARRSGADNEQFF.

This clonotype has just a few counts. The chain recombines TRBV20-1 with TRBJ2-2; 9 positions match TRBD1. J lost 5 bases, V lost 6 bases, and 7 bases had no gene match. The CDR3 loop spans 14 amino acids. Germline lookup yields CDR1 DFQATT and CDR2 SNEGSKA (reference sequence). CDR3 residues: CSAPDRGGTGELFF. DNA for the CDR3: TGCAGTGCCCCTGACAGGGGGGGTACCGGGGAGCTGTTTTTT.